This T cell receptor (beta chain) was sequenced in a study of T-cell memory formation after mild COVID-19. TCRdb called the 5' RACE reads again in MiXCR, with one record for every CDR3 protein. Among roughly 35,000 distinct CDR3 sequences listed, 20% to 25% were seen once. Per germline, CDR1 SGDLS and CDR2 YYNGEE. Losses at the gene ends were 3 bases for V and 7 bases for J; bases not matched to a gene: 11. This CDR3 contains 16 residues. This TCR was sampled from an adult who had mild COVID-19 (a few samples of this study predate the infection). Cell type and time point are not known. The genes are TRBV9 and TRBJ2-1; 9 positions agree with TRBD2. Sequences were obtained from PBMCs or a T cell subset sorted from them (not recorded which). The CDR3 nucleotides read TGTGCCAGCAGCGAGGGAGCGGGAGGTTTTGGGAATGAGCAGTTCTTC. It encodes CASSEGAGGFGNEQFF.